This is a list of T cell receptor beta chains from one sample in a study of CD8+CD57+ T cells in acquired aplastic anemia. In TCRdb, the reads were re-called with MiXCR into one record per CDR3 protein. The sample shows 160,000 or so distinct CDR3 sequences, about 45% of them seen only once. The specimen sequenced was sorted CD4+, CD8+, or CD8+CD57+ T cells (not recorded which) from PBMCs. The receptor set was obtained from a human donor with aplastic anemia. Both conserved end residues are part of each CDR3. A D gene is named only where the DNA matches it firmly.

CDR3: CSAREGAGVIEQYF
J: TRBJ2-7
V: TRBV20-1
D: NA

CDR3: CASIGLGGAANTEAFF
J: TRBJ1-1
V: TRBV19
D: NA

CDR3: CASSLYPSYEQYF
J: TRBJ2-7
V: TRBV27
D: NA

CDR3: CASSLDDGPYEQYF
J: TRBJ2-7
V: TRBV5-4
D: NA

CDR3: CASSLGTGPFF
J: TRBJ2-1
V: TRBV12-3/TRBV12-4
D: NA

CDR3: CASSLGERSYNSPLHF
J: TRBJ1-6
V: TRBV12-3/TRBV12-4
D: NA

CDR3: CASRLTVMNTEAFF
J: TRBJ1-1
V: TRBV7-9
D: NA

CDR3: CASSLAFEGPNSPLHF
J: TRBJ1-6
V: TRBV5-1
D: NA

CDR3: CASSQERVGNEQFF
J: TRBJ2-1
V: TRBV5-1
D: NA

CDR3: CASSLPSGAVTDTQYF
J: TRBJ2-3
V: TRBV5-1
D: TRBD2

CDR3: CASSTGGNSPLHF
J: TRBJ1-6
V: TRBV5-1
D: NA

CDR3: CAISTTGDEQYF
J: TRBJ2-7
V: TRBV10-3
D: TRBD1

CDR3: CASSRQGVNEKLFF
J: TRBJ1-4
V: TRBV2
D: TRBD1